The rows below give T cell receptor beta chains drawn from one sample of a study of human T cells and chemical hapten exposure. TCRdb reprocessed the RACE reads via MiXCR and lists one record per CDR3 protein. The repertoire holds tens of thousands of distinct CDR3 sequences, 10% seen once, with around 1.3% in the top ten. The source was whole blood, collected in connection with sensitization to the hapten diphenylcyclopropenone (DPC). These receptors all come from a woman in her fifties or sixties with alopecia areata. Some clones in this sample may be carry-over from other donors' samples. The CDR3 runs from the conserved cysteine through the conserved F or W. The order of the fields is D gene, clone size, J gene, V gene, CDR3 DNA, CDR3 protein. The D gene is left open where the match is weak. Some rows mark clone size as missing; the rest say once, few, many or name a class of expanded clone.

D gene: TRBD2; clone size: few; J gene: TRBJ2-7; V gene: TRBV6-5; CDR3 DNA: TGTGCCAGCAGTGGGAGACTAGCGGGTTTCAACGAGCAGTACTTC; CDR3 protein: CASSGRLAGFNEQYF
D gene: NA; clone size: few; J gene: TRBJ1-5; V gene: TRBV18; CDR3 DNA: TGTGCCAGCTCCGGCTCCGGGAGCAATCAGCCCCAGCATTTT; CDR3 protein: CASSGSGSNQPQHF
D gene: TRBD1; clone size: few; J gene: TRBJ2-6; V gene: TRBV3-1; CDR3 DNA: TGTGCCAGCAGCCGCCCGACAGGGTACTCCGGGGCCAACGTCCTGACTTTC; CDR3 protein: CASSRPTGYSGANVLTF
D gene: TRBD1; clone size: few; J gene: TRBJ2-3; V gene: TRBV10-3; CDR3 DNA: TGTGCCATCAGGCCCGGGACAGGGGATTTTCGTTCCGATACGCAGTATTTT; CDR3 protein: CAIRPGTGDFRSDTQYF
D gene: NA; clone size: NA; J gene: TRBJ2-5; V gene: TRBV7-9; CDR3 DNA: TGTGCCAGCAGCTTAGCGTCCGAGTCCCAGTACTTC; CDR3 protein: CASSLASESQYF
D gene: TRBD1; clone size: NA; J gene: TRBJ2-7; V gene: TRBV29-1; CDR3 DNA: TGCAGCGTTGAAGTTGGACAGGGGGCCGGCGAGCAGTACTTC; CDR3 protein: CSVEVGQGAGEQYF
D gene: NA; clone size: NA; J gene: TRBJ2-7; V gene: TRBV29-1; CDR3 DNA: TGCAGCGTTGAATACAGGGACTACGAGCAGTACTTC; CDR3 protein: CSVEYRDYEQYF
D gene: TRBD2; clone size: few; J gene: TRBJ2-1; V gene: TRBV20-1; CDR3 DNA: TGCAGTGCCCGCAGGCGGGAGGGCCGAGGGAATGAGCAGTTCTTC; CDR3 protein: CSARRREGRGNEQFF
D gene: TRBD2; clone size: NA; J gene: TRBJ2-1; V gene: TRBV19; CDR3 DNA: TGTGCCAGTAGTATAAGAGGGACTAGCGGGATCTCCTACAATGAGCAGTTCTTC; CDR3 protein: CASSIRGTSGISYNEQFF
D gene: NA; clone size: NA; J gene: TRBJ1-2; V gene: TRBV28; CDR3 DNA: TGTGCCAGCAGGGCCGGGGCCCCGTATGGCTACACCTTC; CDR3 protein: CASRAGAPYGYTF
D gene: NA; clone size: few; J gene: TRBJ2-1; V gene: TRBV11-2; CDR3 DNA: TGTGCCAGCAGCTCGAGGGCCAAAAAGGGAGTTGAGCAGTTCTTC; CDR3 protein: CASSSRAKKGVEQFF
D gene: TRBD2; clone size: NA; J gene: TRBJ2-7; V gene: TRBV28; CDR3 DNA: TGTGCCAGCAGTTCCCCTTCAACGGGAGGGGGTTCGTACTTC; CDR3 protein: CASSSPSTGGGSYF
D gene: TRBD1; clone size: NA; J gene: TRBJ2-7; V gene: TRBV7-2; CDR3 DNA: TGTGCCAGCAGCTTAGGGACAGGGAGGTACGAGCAGTACTTC; CDR3 protein: CASSLGTGRYEQYF
D gene: NA; clone size: NA; J gene: TRBJ2-3; V gene: TRBV5-4; CDR3 DNA: TGTGCCAGCAGCTTGGGGGCCATAATAAACACAGATACGCAGTATTTT; CDR3 protein: CASSLGAIINTDTQYF
D gene: NA; clone size: NA; J gene: TRBJ1-2; V gene: TRBV6-1; CDR3 DNA: TGTGCCAGCAGTGTGGTGGACGACTATGGCTACACCTTC; CDR3 protein: CASSVVDDYGYTF
D gene: NA; clone size: NA; J gene: TRBJ2-1; V gene: TRBV12-3/TRBV12-4; CDR3 DNA: TGTGCCAGCCTCCGACGGGGTCCCAATGAGCAGTTCTTC; CDR3 protein: CASLRRGPNEQFF
D gene: TRBD2; clone size: few; J gene: TRBJ2-2; V gene: TRBV19; CDR3 DNA: TGTGCCAGTAGTGGGAGACTAGCGCCCGCCGGGGAGCTGTTTTTT; CDR3 protein: CASSGRLAPAGELFF
D gene: TRBD1; clone size: few; J gene: TRBJ2-3; V gene: TRBV5-4; CDR3 DNA: TGTGCCAGCAGCTTGGCGACAGGGGGCTTGGAAACGCAGTATTTT; CDR3 protein: CASSLATGGLETQYF
D gene: NA; clone size: NA; J gene: TRBJ2-2; V gene: TRBV7-2; CDR3 DNA: TGTGCCAGCAGCTTAAATTTTCGGCGAGGAGGGACCGGGGAGCTGTTTTTT; CDR3 protein: CASSLNFRRGGTGELFF
D gene: NA; clone size: NA; J gene: TRBJ2-3; V gene: TRBV12-3/TRBV12-4; CDR3 DNA: TGTGCCAGCAGCCTCGGCCCGGCCCACGCAGATACGCAGTATTTT; CDR3 protein: CASSLGPAHADTQYF
D gene: NA; clone size: few; J gene: TRBJ2-7; V gene: TRBV11-2; CDR3 DNA: TGTGCCAGCAGCCTCAGAAGGGGCGGGAACGGGGAGCAGTACTTC; CDR3 protein: CASSLRRGGNGEQYF
D gene: NA; clone size: few; J gene: TRBJ2-7; V gene: TRBV20-1; CDR3 DNA: TGCAGTGCCGGACCAGGGGACGAGCAGTACTTC; CDR3 protein: CSAGPGDEQYF
D gene: TRBD2; clone size: NA; J gene: TRBJ2-1; V gene: TRBV30; CDR3 DNA: TGTGCCTGGAGTGCGACTAGCGGGTCTCCGCACAATGAGCAGTTCTTC; CDR3 protein: CAWSATSGSPHNEQFF